The clone carrying this T cell receptor (beta chain) occurred many times. Every cDNA TCR molecule received its own unique molecular identifier. TCRdb re-derived calls from the 5' RACE reads in MiXCR, one entry per CDR3 protein. The sample includes 25,000 or so distinct CDR3 sequences, approximately 3% of them seen just once. The time point denotes: sample taken at primary tumor resection. The authors sequenced whole RNA from tumor, nontumor lung or frozen PBMC without sorting. The J segment lost 2 bases and the V segment lost 4 bases, leaving 2 bases of the junction unmatched. CDR1 KGHDR and CDR2 SFDVKD come from the germline V gene. The CDR3 is 15 amino acids. This record comes from a study of spatial heterogeneity in lung cancer. Across the whole study: Sequencing consistently turned up more beta-chain sequences than alpha-chain sequences.

The source of this sequence is a female donor with early-stage non-small cell lung cancer. This sample comprised PBMCs, obtained at surgery. This rearrangement joins TRBV24-1 to TRBJ1-5; 9 bases are a match to TRBD1. This chain's CDR3 is CATSDRTGGNQPQHF. The CDR3 coding sequence is TGTGCCACCAGTGACCGGACAGGGGGCAATCAGCCCCAGCATTTT.